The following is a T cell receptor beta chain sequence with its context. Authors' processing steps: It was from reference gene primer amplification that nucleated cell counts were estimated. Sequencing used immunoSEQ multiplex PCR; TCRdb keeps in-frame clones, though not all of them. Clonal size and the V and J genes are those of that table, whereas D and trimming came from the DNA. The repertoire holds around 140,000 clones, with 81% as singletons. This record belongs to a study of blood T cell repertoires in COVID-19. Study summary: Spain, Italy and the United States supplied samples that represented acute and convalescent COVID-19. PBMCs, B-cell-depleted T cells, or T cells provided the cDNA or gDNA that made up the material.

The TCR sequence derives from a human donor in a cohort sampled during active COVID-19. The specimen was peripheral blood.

DNA of the CDR3: TGTGCCAGCAGTACCTACAGGGTTCCCGAGCAGTACTTC. It yields the protein CASSTYRVPEQYF. The rearrangement joins TRBV28 to TRBJ2-7, with D possibly TRBD1 on 6 matching bases. The CDR3 runs 13 residues. Trimming left V 5 bases short and J 6 bases short, with 14 bases between. Germline loops: CDR1 MDHEN, CDR2 SYDVKM.